Each of the 20 T cell receptor beta chains below was sequenced from the same sample in a study of T cell responses to AZD1222 COVID-19 vaccine. The repertoire was sequenced with immunoSEQ multiplex PCR; TCRdb's copy has only in-frame clones and lacks some. The sample has fewer than 100,000 clones; roughly 86% are singletons. The material was peripheral blood, obtained 28 days after the second AZD1222 dose. The receptors were sampled from an adult who received the AZD1222 COVID-19 vaccine.

The chain joins TRBV9 to TRBJ2-6; D is unclear. This CDR3 is 15 amino acids long. Germline V gene lookup returns CDR1 SGDLS and CDR2 YYNGEE. Deletions cut 2 bases from V and 0 bases from J, with 6 bases between. Here the CDR3 reads CASSVPLSGANVLTF. DNA for the CDR3: TGTGCCAGCAGCGTTCCCCTCTCTGGGGCCAACGTCCTGACTTTC.

The chain links TRBV29-1 to TRBJ2-1; D is ambiguous. CDR1 SQVTM and CDR2 ANQGSEA come from the germline V gene. Trimming took 0 bases from V and 0 from J, leaving 15 bases between them. The CDR3 runs to 17 residues. The CDR3 loop is CSVEEGSTRRSYNEQFF. The CDR3 nucleotides read TGCAGCGTTGAAGAAGGTTCGACGCGTCGCTCCTACAATGAGCAGTTCTTC.

The rearrangement joins TRBV7-9 to TRBJ1-2, with D unclear. Germline-derived CDR1 and CDR2 are SEHNR and FQNEAQ (reference sequence). The CDR3 totals 13 residues. Trimming removed 1 base from V and 6 bases from J, with 9 bases in between. Written as DNA, the CDR3 is TGTGCCAGCAGCTTAGGAGGGATGAATGGCTACACCTTC. It specifies CASSLGGMNGYTF.

This clone is a singleton in its sample. The V gene is TRBV29-1, the J gene TRBJ1-2; tentatively, D is TRBD1 (6 bases). Per the germline V gene, CDR1 is SQVTM and CDR2 is ANQGSEA. The CDR3 extends over 14 amino acids. V gave up 4 bases and J gave up 0 bases, with 12 bases separating them. The CDR3 sequence is CSVGPRTANYGYTF. In DNA, the CDR3 is TGCAGCGTTGGACCAAGGACAGCTAACTATGGCTACACCTTC.

This chain links TRBV6-2 or TRBV6-3 with TRBJ1-5; no reliable D call. The V gene's germline CDR1 is MNHEY and CDR2 SVGEGT. V lost 0 bases and J lost 2, with 11 bases in between. The CDR3 contains 16 residues. The CDR3 sequence: CASSYSRGSRNQPQHF. The CDR3 DNA reads TGTGCCAGCAGTTACTCGCGAGGTTCACGCAATCAGCCCCAGCATTTT.

This chain connects TRBV3-1 (or the pseudogene TRBV3-2) to TRBJ2-1, with 9 bases matching TRBD2. Germline CDR1 and CDR2: LGHDT and YNNKEL (reference sequence). J lost 6 bases, V lost 2 bases, and 8 bases had no gene match. The CDR3 has 16 amino acids. CDR3 sequence (DNA): TGTGCCAGCAGCCAACCTCTAGCGGGATGGGGCAATGAGCAGTTCTTC. It codes for CASSQPLAGWGNEQFF.

The chain couples TRBV5-1 to TRBJ1-5; 7 bases match TRBD1. Germline V CDR1 and CDR2: SGHRS, YFSETQ. The trim removed 5 bases at V and 6 bases at J, leaving 5 bases unmatched. CDR3 length equals 13 residues. This chain's CDR3 is CASREGAGQPQHF. CDR3 nucleotide sequence: TGCGCCAGCAGAGAGGGGGCTGGTCAGCCCCAGCATTTT.

V and J are TRBV3-1 (or the pseudogene TRBV3-2) and TRBJ2-7; 15 bases fit TRBD2. This CDR3 spans 15 amino acids. Germline V CDR1 and CDR2: LGHDT, YNNKEL (reference sequence). V dropped 5 bases and J dropped 3; count of bases not matched to a gene: 2. The CDR3: CASSGGLAGGYEQYF. Here the CDR3 DNA reads TGTGCCAGCAGCGGGGGACTAGCGGGAGGCTACGAGCAGTACTTC.

The gene calls are TRBV18 and TRBJ2-7, with 8 positions matching TRBD1. The trim removed 4 bases at V and 3 bases at J, leaving 8 bases unmatched. The CDR3 runs 15 residues. Per germline, CDR1 KGHSH and CDR2 LQKENI. This chain's CDR3 is CASSLGQGDLYEQYF. The CDR3 DNA reads TGTGCCAGCTCACTAGGACAGGGAGACCTCTACGAGCAGTACTTC.

The chain couples TRBV2 to TRBJ1-1; D possibly corresponds to TRBD1 (5 bases). The length of the CDR3 is 11 residues. The germline V gene has CDR1 SNHLY and CDR2 FYNNEI. This CDR3 reads CVGGDRTEAFF. DNA for the CDR3: TGTGTTGGTGGGGACCGCACTGAAGCTTTCTTT. Based on the CDR3 plus reference TRBV2 and TRBJ1-1, the full variable domain is EPEVTQTPSHQVTQMGQEVILRCVPISNHLYFYWYRQILGQKVEFLVSFYNNEISEKSEIFDDQFSVERPDGSNFTLKIRSTKLEDSAMYFCVGGDRTEAFFGQGTRLTVV.

The V gene is TRBV4-2, the J gene TRBJ2-4, with TRBD2 matching 10 bases. Germline CDR1 and CDR2: LGHNA and YNFKEQ. The CDR3 is made up of 17 amino acids. The ends lost 1 base at V and 7 bases at J; junction bases unmatched: 10. The DNA of the CDR3 is TGTGCCAGCAGCCAAGGTGGGAGCGGGAGGGCCGGGAACATTCAGTACTTC. This gives the protein CASSQGGSGRAGNIQYF.

The chain joins TRBV5-1 to TRBJ1-4, with a possible D match to TRBD1 (5 bases). Germline V gene data show CDR1 as SGHRS and CDR2 as YFSETQ. This CDR3 region has 15 residues. The germline V and J ends were trimmed by 2 bases and 4 bases, with 12 bases remaining between them. CDR3 DNA sequence: TGCGCCAGCAGCTTTGGTGTCCAGGGTAATGAAAAACTGTTTTTT. Translating gives CASSFGVQGNEKLFF.

The chain uses TRBV7-2 and TRBJ2-3; D possibly matches TRBD1 or TRBD2 (5 bases each). The length of the CDR3 is 14 residues. The V end lost 3 bases, the J end lost 4 bases, and 11 bases lay between the germline ends. Germline V gene sequence: CDR1 SGHTA, CDR2 FQGNSA. CDR3 nucleotides: TGTGCCAGCAGCTTCCGAAGGGACGCAGATACGCAGTATTTT. This gives the protein CASSFRRDADTQYF.

The chain links TRBV7-6 to TRBJ1-3; D uncertain. The CDR3 extends over 15 amino acids. The V gene's germline CDR1 is SGHVS and CDR2 FNYEAQ. V was trimmed by 1 base and J by 0 bases, leaving 7 bases between them. DNA for the CDR3: TGTGCCAGCAGCTTAGAGTCTGCCTCTGGAAACACCATATATTTT. Translation: CASSLESASGNTIYF. Using reference TRBV7-6 and TRBJ1-3 for the parts outside the CDR3, the full variable domain is GAGVSQSPRYKVTKRGQDVALRCDPISGHVSLYWYRQALGQGPEFLTYFNYEAQQDKSGLPNDRFSAERPEGSISTLTIQRTEQRDSAMYRCASSLESASGNTIYFGEGSWLTVV.

The chain recombines TRBV4-1 with TRBJ1-2; D remains ambiguous. Trimming removed 4 bases from V and 3 bases from J, with 12 bases in between. The CDR3 runs 14 residues. From germline, CDR1 is MGHRA and CDR2 YSYEKL. The CDR3 loop is CASSPQQWDYGYTF. CDR3 DNA sequence: TGCGCCAGCAGCCCCCAGCAGTGGGACTATGGCTACACCTTC.

The chain uses TRBV6-1 and TRBJ2-7, with TRBD2 identical over 8 bases. The CDR3 has 15 residues. The V gene's germline CDR1 is MNHNS and CDR2 SASEGT. With 2 bases clipped from V and 3 bases from J, the junction kept 6 bases outside the gene matches. The CDR3, as DNA: TGTGCCAGCAGTGAAAGGGCGGGAGGCGTCTACGAGCAGTACTTC. It is translated as CASSERAGGVYEQYF.

The rearrangement uses TRBV9 and TRBJ1-1; possibly TRBD1 for D (5 bases). CDR1 is SGDLS, CDR2 YYNGEE, per germline. Trimming removed 2 bases from V and 1 base from J, with 12 bases in between. The CDR3 extends over 15 amino acids. CDR3 DNA sequence: TGTGCCAGCAGCGTGTGGGGGGGATCGAACACTGAAGCTTTCTTT. As protein: CASSVWGGSNTEAFF.

V gene TRBV2 combines with J gene TRBJ1-5; D is perhaps TRBD1 (5 bases). CDR1 and CDR2 (germline): SNHLY, FYNNEI. This CDR3 is 14 amino acids long. Trimming took off 2 bases at V and 1 base at J, with 6 bases between the two ends. The CDR3 bases are TGTGCCAGCAGTGAACAGGGAAGCAATCAGCCCCAGCATTTT. Its protein is CASSEQGSNQPQHF.

This chain links TRBV11-1 with TRBJ1-1; 9 nucleotides line up with TRBD1. The germline gives CDR1 SGHAT, CDR2 FQDESV (reference sequence). This CDR3 is built from 15 residues. J was trimmed by 1 base and V by 3 bases; bases with no gene match: 3. The CDR3: CASSLRTGANTEAFF. In nucleotides, the CDR3 is TGTGCCAGCAGCTTGCGGACAGGGGCGAACACTGAAGCTTTCTTT.

The chain recombines TRBV6-5 with TRBJ1-2; tentatively, D is TRBD1 (6 bases). V was shortened by 8 bases and J by 1 base, with 11 bases between the two germline ends. Germline loops: CDR1 MNHEY, CDR2 SVGAGI. This CDR3 is 13 amino acids long. The CDR3 nucleotides are TGTGCCAGCTCAAGGACAGATAACTATGGCTACACCTTC. It is translated as CASSRTDNYGYTF.